A selection of T cell receptor beta chains follows, all from one sample in a study of long-term antiretroviral therapy in people with HIV. Here immunoSEQ multiplex PCR was the method, and the copy in TCRdb shows in-frame clones only, minus some. The data show fewer than 30,000 clones, roughly 80% seen once. This specimen consisted of unsorted PBMCs, obtained 0.7 years before starting antiretroviral therapy. The receptor set was obtained from a man aged 30 to 45 with HIV. CDR3s include the opening cysteine and the closing phenylalanine or tryptophan. The D gene is left open where the match is weak. A clone size is listed for some rows: how often the clone was seen (once, few, many), or a class if it is expanded.

>TRBJ2-1|TRBV6-1|-|few
TGTGCCAGCAGTGCAGATTTAAGCTCCTACAATGAGCAGTTCTTC
CASSADLSSYNEQFF
>TRBJ1-1|TRBV11-2|-|once
TGTGCCAGCAGCTTCCCCGCGGGACGGACGAACACTGAAGCTTTCTTT
CASSFPAGRTNTEAFF
>TRBJ1-5|TRBV7-8|-|-
TGTGCCAGCAGCTTAGCCCCCAGGGCTAATCAGCCCCAGCATTTT
CASSLAPRANQPQHF
>TRBJ2-3|TRBV5-4|-|-
TGTGCCAGCAGCCGACAGGGAGGAACAGATACGCAGTATTTT
CASSRQGGTDTQYF
>TRBJ1-5|TRBV27|-|-
TGTGCCAGCAGTTTGGAGGACAGACAGCCCCAGCATTTT
CASSLEDRQPQHF
>TRBJ1-3|TRBV11-1|-|-
TGTGCCAGCAGCTTAGTCCGGCAGCCTGGAAACACCATATATTTT
CASSLVRQPGNTIYF
>TRBJ1-2|TRBV28|-|-
TGTGCCAGTGGGGCCGATTATGGCTACACCTTC
CASGADYGYTF
>TRBJ2-7|TRBV2|TRBD2|once
TGTGCCAGCAGTCGTCTGACTAGCGGGATTGACGAGCAGTACTTC
CASSRLTSGIDEQYF
>TRBJ1-5|TRBV15|-|-
TGTGCCACCAGCAGAGATCGGAATCAGCCCCAGCATTTT
CATSRDRNQPQHF
>TRBJ1-2|TRBV28|-|-
TGTGCCAGCAGCCCCGGGACAACGGGCGGCTACACCTTC
CASSPGTTGGYTF
>TRBJ1-1|TRBV10-3|-|-
TGTGCCATCAGCGTACCGGGGGGGGAAGCTTTCTTT
CAISVPGGEAFF
>TRBJ1-4|TRBV10-3|-|-
TGTGCCATCAGTGAAGGGGGATCGGGTGAAAAACTGTTTTTT
CAISEGGSGEKLFF
>TRBJ2-1|TRBV5-4|-|-
TGTGCCAGCAGCTTGGAGGGGGGGCAGGATGAGCAGTTCTTC
CASSLEGGQDEQFF
>TRBJ2-7|TRBV11-2|TRBD2|-
TGTGCCAGCAGCGACGGACTAGCGGGACGCAACGACGAGCAGTACTTC
CASSDGLAGRNDEQYF
>TRBJ2-7|TRBV21-1|-|-
TGTGCCAGCAGCAAAGCCAAGTCCTTCAGGGGGCAATCGGTCTACGAGCAGTACTTC
CASSKAKSFRGQSVYEQYF
>TRBJ1-1|TRBV9|-|-
TGTGCCAGCAGCGTAGGGGGCATGAACACTGAAGCTTTCTTT
CASSVGGMNTEAFF
>TRBJ2-7|TRBV4-1|TRBD1|-
TGCGCCAGCAGCCAAGACTATCCCGGGACAGGGGGAGACGAGCAGTACTTC
CASSQDYPGTGGDEQYF
>TRBJ2-7|TRBV2|-|-
TGTGCCAGCAGCGTGGTCGCAGTCGAGCAGTACTTC
CASSVVAVEQYF
>TRBJ2-1|TRBV6-1|TRBD1|-
TGTGCCAGCAGTGAAGAACAGGGGGGACACAATGAGCAGTTCTTC
CASSEEQGGHNEQFF
>TRBJ1-1|TRBV5-6|-|-
TGTGCCAGCAGCGGGGAGGTGGGCTCTGAAGCTTTCTTT
CASSGEVGSEAFF
>TRBJ1-2|TRBV5-5|TRBD1|-
TGTGCCAGCAGCTTCAGGGGGCAGGGCAACTATGGCTACACCTTC
CASSFRGQGNYGYTF
>TRBJ2-2|TRBV7-9|-|-
TGTGCCAGCAGCCGAGTCCAAAGGGACACCGGGGAGCTGTTTTTT
CASSRVQRDTGELFF
>TRBJ2-1|TRBV7-2|-|-
TGTGCCAGCGACGACGGGGGAGTCTACAATGAGCAGTTCTTC
CASDDGGVYNEQFF
>TRBJ1-3|TRBV5-1|-|-
TGCGCCAGCAGCTTGGCCCAGGGGAGCTCTGGAAACACCATATATTTT
CASSLAQGSSGNTIYF
>TRBJ2-7|TRBV6-5|-|medium-sized
TGTGCCAGCTCCCCAGGGGCGAGCGAGCAGTACTTC
CASSPGASEQYF
>TRBJ1-2|TRBV18|-|few
TGTGCCAGCTCACCACTTGAGGTGGACTATGGCTACACCTTC
CASSPLEVDYGYTF
>TRBJ2-5|TRBV19|TRBD2|-
TGTGCCAGCAAAACGGGACTAGCGGGAATGGAGACCCAGTACTTC
CASKTGLAGMETQYF
>TRBJ1-5|TRBV6-6|-|-
TGTGCCAGCAGTTTAAACAGGGTGGGGAGCAATCAGCCCCAGCATTTT
CASSLNRVGSNQPQHF
>TRBJ2-5|TRBV2|TRBD2|-
TGTGCCAGCGGGACTAGCGGGGTGTACCAAGAGACCCAGTACTTC
CASGTSGVYQETQYF
>TRBJ1-3|TRBV9|TRBD1|-
TGTGCCAGCAGCGTAGGGGACAGTGGATGGAACACCATATATTTT
CASSVGDSGWNTIYF
>TRBJ1-1|TRBV5-1|-|-
TGCGCCAGCAGCCCTTCCGGGATGAACACTGAAGCTTTCTTT
CASSPSGMNTEAFF
>TRBJ1-2|TRBV19|TRBD1|-
TGTGCCAGTAGTATGGACAGGGGGGCGGCCTATGGCTACACCTTC
CASSMDRGAAYGYTF
>TRBJ2-7|TRBV12-2|-|-
TGTGCAAGTCGCAACAGGACAGGGGAAGGCGCCTACGAGCAGTACTTC
CASRNRTGEGAYEQYF
>TRBJ2-7|TRBV2|-|once
TGTGCCAGCAGTGAACAGGGTTTGAGTGAGCAGTACTTC
CASSEQGLSEQYF
>TRBJ2-3|TRBV2|TRBD1|once
TGTGCCAGCAGTCCCTGGACAGGGGGGTCCACAGATACGCAGTATTTT
CASSPWTGGSTDTQYF
>TRBJ2-5|TRBV5-4|-|once
TGTGCCAGCAGCTCCCGACAGGCTAAACAAGAGACCCAGTACTTC
CASSSRQAKQETQYF
>TRBJ2-3|TRBV29-1|TRBD2|-
TGCAGCGTTGTTGGGAGGTTGAGGACTAGCGGGAGGGGGGGCACAGATACGCAGTATTTT
CSVVGRLRTSGRGGTDTQYF
>TRBJ2-7|TRBV7-9|-|-
TGTGCCAGCAGCTTCAGGAACTACGAGCAGTACTTC
CASSFRNYEQYF
>TRBJ2-7|TRBV5-4|-|-
TGTGCCAGCAGCTTAGAACGCCAGTGGGCCGAGCAGTACTTC
CASSLERQWAEQYF
>TRBJ1-1|TRBV5-1|TRBD1|once
TGCGCCAGCAGCGCACGGACAGGGGGCAACACTGAAGCTTTCTTT
CASSARTGGNTEAFF
>TRBJ1-6|TRBV5-8|-|-
TGTGCCAGCGAGAGACAGGCGAGCTCCTATAATTCACCCCTCCACTTT
CASERQASSYNSPLHF
>TRBJ2-2|TRBV9|-|-
TGTGCCAGCAGCGGAATGTCCGGGACCGTCACCGGGGAGCTGTTTTTT
CASSGMSGTVTGELFF
>TRBJ2-3|TRBV10-1|-|-
TGCGCCAGCAGCTCGGGAACAGGGCTTGGAGATACGCAGTATTTT
CASSSGTGLGDTQYF
>TRBJ2-1|TRBV15|-|-
TGTGCCACCAGCAGAGGTGGGACTTCCCTAGGCAATGAGCAGTTCTTC
CATSRGGTSLGNEQFF
>TRBJ2-3|TRBV6-1|TRBD2|-
TGTGCCAGCAGTGAAGTTGGGCGGGGGGGCACAGATACGCAGTATTTT
CASSEVGRGGTDTQYF
>TRBJ2-6|TRBV7-9|-|-
TGTGCCAGCAGCTTCGGTCCCGGGGCCAACGTCCTGACTTTC
CASSFGPGANVLTF
>TRBJ1-1|TRBV28|-|-
TGTGCCAGCAGTTTAGGGCCCAACACTGAAGCTTTCTTT
CASSLGPNTEAFF
>TRBJ2-1|TRBV7-7|-|few
TGTGCTAGCAGCTTAGGCCTACAGGGTGATGAGCAGTTCTTC
CASSLGLQGDEQFF